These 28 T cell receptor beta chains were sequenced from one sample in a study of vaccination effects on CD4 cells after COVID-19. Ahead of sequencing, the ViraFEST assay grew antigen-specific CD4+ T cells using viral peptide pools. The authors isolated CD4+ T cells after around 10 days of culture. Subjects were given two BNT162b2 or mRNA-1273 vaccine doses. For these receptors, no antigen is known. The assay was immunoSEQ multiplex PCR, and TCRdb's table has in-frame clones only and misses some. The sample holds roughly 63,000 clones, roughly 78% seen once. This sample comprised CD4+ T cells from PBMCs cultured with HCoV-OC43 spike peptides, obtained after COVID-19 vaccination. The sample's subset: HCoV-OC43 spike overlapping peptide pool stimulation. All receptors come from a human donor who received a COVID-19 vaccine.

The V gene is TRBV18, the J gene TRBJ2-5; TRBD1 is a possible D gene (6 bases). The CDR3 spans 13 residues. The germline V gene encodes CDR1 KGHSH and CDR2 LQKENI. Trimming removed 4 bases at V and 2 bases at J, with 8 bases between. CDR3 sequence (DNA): TGTGCCAGCTCACGGACAGCTCAAGAGACCCAGTACTTC. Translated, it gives CASSRTAQETQYF.

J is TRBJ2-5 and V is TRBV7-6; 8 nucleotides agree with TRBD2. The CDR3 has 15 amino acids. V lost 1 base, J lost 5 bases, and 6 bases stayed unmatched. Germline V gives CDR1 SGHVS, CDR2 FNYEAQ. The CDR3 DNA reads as TGTGCCAGCAGCTTAGTAGCGGGGCTCTGGGAGACCCAGTACTTC. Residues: CASSLVAGLWETQYF.

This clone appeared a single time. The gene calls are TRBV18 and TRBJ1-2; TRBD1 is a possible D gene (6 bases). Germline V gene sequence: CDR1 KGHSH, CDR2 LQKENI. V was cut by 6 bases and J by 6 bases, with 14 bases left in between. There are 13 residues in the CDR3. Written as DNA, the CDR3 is TGTGCCAGCTCCCCCACCCGACAGGATGGCTACACCTTC. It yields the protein CASSPTRQDGYTF.

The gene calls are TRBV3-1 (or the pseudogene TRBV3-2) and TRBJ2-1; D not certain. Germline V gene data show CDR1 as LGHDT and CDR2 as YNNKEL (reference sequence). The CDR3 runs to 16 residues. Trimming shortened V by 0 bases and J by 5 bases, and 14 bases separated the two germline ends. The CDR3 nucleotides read TGTGCCAGCAGCCAAGATGAAAGCCGGGTTAACAATGAGCAGTTCTTC. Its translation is CASSQDESRVNNEQFF.

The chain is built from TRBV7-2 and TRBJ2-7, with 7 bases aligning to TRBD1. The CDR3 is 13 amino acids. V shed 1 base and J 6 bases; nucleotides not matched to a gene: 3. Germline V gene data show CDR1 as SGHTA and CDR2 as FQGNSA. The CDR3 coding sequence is TGTGCCAGCAGCTTAGTCGACAGGGCCGAGCAGTACGTC. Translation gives CASSLVDRAEQYV.

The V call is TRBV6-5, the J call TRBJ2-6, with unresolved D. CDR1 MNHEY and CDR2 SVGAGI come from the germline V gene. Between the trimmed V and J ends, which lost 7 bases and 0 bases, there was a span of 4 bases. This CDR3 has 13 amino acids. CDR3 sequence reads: CASTFSGANVLTF. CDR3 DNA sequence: TGTGCCAGCACTTTCTCTGGGGCCAACGTCCTGACTTTC.

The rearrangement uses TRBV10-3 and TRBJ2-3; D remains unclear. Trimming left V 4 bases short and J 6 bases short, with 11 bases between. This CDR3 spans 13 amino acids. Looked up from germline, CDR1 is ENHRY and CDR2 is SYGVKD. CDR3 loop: CAISGNGLDTQYF. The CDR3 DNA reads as TGTGCCATCAGTGGGAACGGGCTTGATACGCAGTATTTT.

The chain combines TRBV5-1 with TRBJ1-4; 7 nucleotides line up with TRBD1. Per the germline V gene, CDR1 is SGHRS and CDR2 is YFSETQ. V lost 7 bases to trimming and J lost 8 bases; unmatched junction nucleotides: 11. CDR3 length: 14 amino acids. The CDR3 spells CASAIRGTDEKLFF. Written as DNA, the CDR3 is TGCGCCAGCGCCATCAGGGGGACGGACGAAAAACTGTTTTTT.

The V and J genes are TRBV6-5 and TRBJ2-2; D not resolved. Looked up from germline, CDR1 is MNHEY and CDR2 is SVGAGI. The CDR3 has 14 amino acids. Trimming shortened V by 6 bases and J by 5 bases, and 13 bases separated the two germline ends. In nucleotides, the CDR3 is TGTGCCAGCAGCTTCCACTCCACTACCGGGGAGCTGTTTTTT. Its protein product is CASSFHSTTGELFF.

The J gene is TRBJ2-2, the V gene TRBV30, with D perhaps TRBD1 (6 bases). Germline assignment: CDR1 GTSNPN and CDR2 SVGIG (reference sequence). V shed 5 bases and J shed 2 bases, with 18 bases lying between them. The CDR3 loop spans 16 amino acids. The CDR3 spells CAWGPPGAFNTGELFF. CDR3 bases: TGTGCCTGGGGTCCGCCAGGGGCCTTCAACACCGGGGAGCTGTTTTTT.

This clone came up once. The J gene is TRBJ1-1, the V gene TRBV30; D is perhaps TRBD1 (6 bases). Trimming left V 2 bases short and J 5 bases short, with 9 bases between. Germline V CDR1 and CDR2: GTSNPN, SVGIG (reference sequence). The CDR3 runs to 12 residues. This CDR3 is CAWSKGGTEAFF. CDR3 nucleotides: TGTGCCTGGAGTAAGGGGGGTACTGAAGCTTTCTTT.

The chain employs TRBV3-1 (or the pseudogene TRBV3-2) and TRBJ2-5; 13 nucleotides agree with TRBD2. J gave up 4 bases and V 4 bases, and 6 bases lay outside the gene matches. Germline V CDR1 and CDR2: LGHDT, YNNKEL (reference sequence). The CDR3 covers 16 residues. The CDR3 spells CASSPGTSGEGETQYF. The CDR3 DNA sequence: TGTGCCAGCAGCCCAGGGACTAGCGGGGAGGGAGAGACCCAGTACTTC.

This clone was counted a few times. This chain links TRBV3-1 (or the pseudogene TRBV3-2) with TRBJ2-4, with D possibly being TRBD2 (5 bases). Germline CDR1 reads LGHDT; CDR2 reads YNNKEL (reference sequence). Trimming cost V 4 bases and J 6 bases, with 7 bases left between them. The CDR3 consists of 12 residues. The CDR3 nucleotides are TGTGCCAGCAGCCGGAGCGGAAACATTCAGTACTTC. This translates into CASSRSGNIQYF.

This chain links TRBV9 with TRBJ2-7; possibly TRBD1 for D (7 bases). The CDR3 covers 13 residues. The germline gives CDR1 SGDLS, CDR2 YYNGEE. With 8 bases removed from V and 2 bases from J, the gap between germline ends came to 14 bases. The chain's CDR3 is CARRRDSAYEQYV. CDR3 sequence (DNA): TGTGCCAGGAGGAGGGACAGCGCCTACGAGCAGTACGTC.

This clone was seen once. CDR3 amino acids: CASSLGQGPTNEKLFF. The CDR3 DNA sequence: TGTGCCAGCAGCTTAGGACAGGGTCCAACTAATGAAAAACTGTTTTTT. This sequence joins TRBV7-9 and TRBJ1-4, with 7 bases identical to TRBD1. The CDR3 length is 16 residues. V shed 1 base and J 0 bases; nucleotides not matched to a gene: 2. Germline assignment: CDR1 SEHNR and CDR2 FQNEAQ (reference sequence).

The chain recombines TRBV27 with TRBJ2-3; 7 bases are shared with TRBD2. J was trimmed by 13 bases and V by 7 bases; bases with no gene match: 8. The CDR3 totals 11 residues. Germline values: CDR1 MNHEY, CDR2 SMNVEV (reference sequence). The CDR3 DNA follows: TGTGCCAGCACGGGCGCCCGGGAGGAGTATTTT. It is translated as CASTGAREEYF.

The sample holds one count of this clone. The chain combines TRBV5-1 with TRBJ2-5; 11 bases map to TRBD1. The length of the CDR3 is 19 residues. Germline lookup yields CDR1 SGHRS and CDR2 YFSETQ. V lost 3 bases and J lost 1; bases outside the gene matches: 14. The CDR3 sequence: CASSSQPPGQGDIQETQYF. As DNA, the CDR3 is TGCGCCAGCAGCTCACAACCACCGGGACAGGGGGATATCCAAGAGACCCAGTACTTC.

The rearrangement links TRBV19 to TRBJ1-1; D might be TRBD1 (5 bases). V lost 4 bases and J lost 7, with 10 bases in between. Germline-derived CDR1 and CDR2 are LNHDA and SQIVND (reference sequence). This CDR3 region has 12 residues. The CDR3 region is CASSTWDGEAFF. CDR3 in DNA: TGTGCCAGTAGTACCTGGGACGGTGAAGCTTTCTTT.

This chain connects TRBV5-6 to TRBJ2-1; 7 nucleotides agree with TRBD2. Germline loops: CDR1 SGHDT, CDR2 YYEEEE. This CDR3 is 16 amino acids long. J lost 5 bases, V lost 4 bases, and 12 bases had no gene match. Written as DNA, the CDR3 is TGTGCCAGCAGCGCGTTCGGGGGGAGTGGGGACAATGAGCAGTTCTTC. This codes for CASSAFGGSGDNEQFF.

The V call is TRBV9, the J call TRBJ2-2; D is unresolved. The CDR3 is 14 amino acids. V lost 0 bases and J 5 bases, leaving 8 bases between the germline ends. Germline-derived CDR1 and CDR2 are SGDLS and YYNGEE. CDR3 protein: CASSVVSGTGELFF. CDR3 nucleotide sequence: TGTGCCAGCAGCGTAGTATCTGGGACCGGGGAGCTGTTTTTT.

CDR3 nucleotide sequence: TGTGCCAGCAGTTTCCTCAGGACTAGCACAGATACGCAGTATTTT. The encoded protein is CASSFLRTSTDTQYF. The J gene is TRBJ2-3, the V gene TRBV27; D is possibly TRBD2 (5 bases). V was trimmed by 3 bases and J by 0 bases, leaving 10 bases between them. This CDR3 has 15 residues. Looked up from germline, CDR1 is MNHEY and CDR2 is SMNVEV (reference sequence).

CDR3 protein: CASSDRTNTGELFF. CDR3 bases: TGTGCCAGCAGCGACAGAACGAACACCGGGGAGCTGTTTTTT. V usage is TRBV21-1 and J usage is TRBJ2-2; TRBD1, the D gene given by the table, was not confirmed from the DNA. TRBV21-1 is an annotated pseudogene. CDR3 length: 14 amino acids.

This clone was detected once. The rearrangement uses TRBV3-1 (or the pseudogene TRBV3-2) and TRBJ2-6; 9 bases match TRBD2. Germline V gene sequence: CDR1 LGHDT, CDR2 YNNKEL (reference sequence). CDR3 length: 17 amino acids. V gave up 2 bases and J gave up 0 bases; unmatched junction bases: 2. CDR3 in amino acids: CASSQLAGSSGANVLTF. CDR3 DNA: TGTGCCAGCAGCCAACTAGCGGGGAGCTCTGGGGCCAACGTCCTGACTTTC.

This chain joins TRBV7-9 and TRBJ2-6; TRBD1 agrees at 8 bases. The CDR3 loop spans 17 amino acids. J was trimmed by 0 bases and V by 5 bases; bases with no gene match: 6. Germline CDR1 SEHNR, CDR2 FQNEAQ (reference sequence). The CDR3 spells CASSAPGQVSGANVLTF. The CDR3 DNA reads TGTGCCAGCAGCGCGCCGGGACAGGTCTCTGGGGCCAACGTCCTGACTTTC.

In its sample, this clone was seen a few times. Written as DNA, the CDR3 is TGCGCCAGCAGGCCGAATTATAGCAATCAGCCCCAGCATTTT. This encodes CASRPNYSNQPQHF. The chain has TRBV5-1 and TRBJ1-5; D is ambiguous. V lost 5 bases and J lost 0, with 9 bases in between. In germline, CDR1 is SGHRS, CDR2 YFSETQ. The CDR3 has 14 residues.

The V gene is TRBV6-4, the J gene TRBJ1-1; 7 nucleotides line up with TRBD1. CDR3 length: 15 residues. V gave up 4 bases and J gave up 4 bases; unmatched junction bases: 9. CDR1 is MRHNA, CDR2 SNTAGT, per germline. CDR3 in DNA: TGTGCCAGCAGTGTCGCAAACAGGGGAGGCACTGAAGCTTTCTTT. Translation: CASSVANRGGTEAFF.

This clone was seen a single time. CDR3 loop: CASSLGDSYNEQFF. CDR3 DNA sequence: TGCGCCAGCAGCTTGGGGGACTCCTACAATGAGCAGTTCTTC. The genes are TRBV5-1 and TRBJ2-1; D is ambiguous. The V end lost 0 bases, the J end lost 0 bases, and 4 bases lay between the germline ends. Germline loops: CDR1 SGHRS, CDR2 YFSETQ. The CDR3 loop spans 14 amino acids.

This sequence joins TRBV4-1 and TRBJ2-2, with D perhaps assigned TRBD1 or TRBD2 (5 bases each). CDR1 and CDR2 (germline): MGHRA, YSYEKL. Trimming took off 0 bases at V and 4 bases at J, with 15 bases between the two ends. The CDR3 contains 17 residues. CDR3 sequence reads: CASSQESGWGTTGELFF. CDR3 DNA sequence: TGCGCCAGCAGCCAAGAATCGGGTTGGGGGACCACCGGGGAGCTGTTTTTT.